Each of the 9 T cell receptor beta chains below was sequenced from the same sample in a study of vaccination and CD4 T cells after COVID-19. Treatment given: roughly ten-day PBMC culture with coronavirus spike peptide pools or control peptides (ViraFEST assay). Their specific antigens are unknown. CD4+ T cells that had been cultured provided DNA sequenced with the Oncomine TCR Beta short-read assay. TCRdb re-called the PCR reads through MiXCR, storing one row per CDR3 protein. The sample records fewer than 20,000 distinct CDR3 sequences, 60% to 75% being singletons. Sequencing was done on a sample of CD4+ T cells from blood, cultured in vitro. The origin of the receptors is a human donor who had recovered from COVID-19.

The V call is TRBV20-1, the J call TRBJ2-7, with 10 bases lining up with TRBD2. V shed 4 bases, J shed 5 bases, and the junction held 5 bases outside the gene matches. This CDR3 comprises 13 residues. CDR1 is DFQATT, CDR2 SNEGSKA, per germline (reference sequence). The CDR3 reads CSATGTSVDEQYF. CDR3 nucleotide sequence: TGCAGTGCTACTGGGACTAGCGTAGACGAGCAGTACTTC.

The J gene is TRBJ1-6, the V gene TRBV14, with 8 nucleotides matching TRBD1. Germline CDR1 and CDR2: SGHDN and FVKESK. Trimming took 3 bases from V and 8 from J; bases not matched to a gene: 6. This CDR3 is 15 amino acids long. CDR3 in amino acids: CASSHQQGGYSPLHF. The CDR3 bases are TGTGCCAGCAGCCACCAACAGGGGGGATATTCACCCCTCCACTTT.

V usage is TRBV2 and J usage is TRBJ2-7; tentatively, D is TRBD1 (5 bases). CDR3 length equals 14 residues. Trimming took off 6 bases at V and 6 bases at J, with 18 bases between the two ends. Per the germline V gene, CDR1 is SNHLY and CDR2 is FYNNEI. In DNA form, the CDR3 reads TGTGCCAGCAGGATCCAGGCAGGGCGATCCGAGCAGTACTTC. This gives the protein CASRIQAGRSEQYF.

This clonotype was seen more than once but under ten times. CDR3 nucleotides: TGTGCCAGCAGCTTTACGACCCGACAGGGCTTATGGGGACAAGAGACCCAGTACTTC. Translating it yields CASSFTTRQGLWGQETQYF. The rearrangement joins TRBV7-9 to TRBJ2-5; 7 bases agree with TRBD1. Germline CDR1 SEHNR, CDR2 FQNEAQ (reference sequence). This CDR3 is 19 amino acids long. The J segment lost 2 bases and the V segment lost 3 bases, leaving 18 bases of the junction unmatched.

V usage is TRBV10-3 and J usage is TRBJ2-2; possibly TRBD2 for D (6 bases). V was clipped by 3 bases and J by 3 bases, with 11 bases between them. This CDR3 comprises 15 residues. CDR1 is ENHRY, CDR2 SYGVKD, per germline. DNA of the CDR3: TGTGCCATCAGTGAAGGTGGAGGGGACACCGGGGAGCTGTTTTTT. It translates to CAISEGGGDTGELFF.

The chain links TRBV28 to TRBJ1-2; no reliable D call. CDR1 is MDHEN and CDR2 is SYDVKM in the germline V gene. Trimming pared 5 bases from V and 4 bases from J, leaving 14 bases between. CDR3 length: 14 amino acids. The DNA for the CDR3 is TGTGCCAGCAGTGTCCACAGACTCAGCTATGGCTACACCTTC. Translated: CASSVHRLSYGYTF.

The rearrangement joins TRBV10-3 to TRBJ2-1; TRBD1 agrees at 8 bases. After removal of 8 bases from V and 6 bases from J, the junction contained 3 bases not matched to a gene. The V gene's germline CDR1 is ENHRY and CDR2 SYGVKD. CDR3 length: 12 amino acids. In nucleotides, the CDR3 is TGTGCCATCGACAGGGGAGGCAATGAGCAGTTCTTC. It codes for CAIDRGGNEQFF.

This chain links TRBV27 with TRBJ1-5, with D hard to call. V was clipped by 1 base and J by 7 bases, with 11 bases between them. This CDR3 region has 14 residues. Looked up from germline, CDR1 is MNHEY and CDR2 is SMNVEV (reference sequence). The CDR3: CASSLFLGAQPQHF. CDR3 nucleotide sequence: TGTGCCAGCAGTTTATTCCTCGGTGCGCAGCCCCAGCATTTT.

This chain uses TRBV20-1 with TRBJ2-7, with a possible D match to TRBD1 (6 bases). This CDR3 has 13 amino acids. The germline V gene encodes CDR1 DFQATT and CDR2 SNEGSKA (reference sequence). Trimming cost V 6 bases and J 3 bases, with 15 bases left between them. In DNA form, the CDR3 reads TGCAGTGCCATACGCTCAGGGGTCTACGAGCAGTACTTC. This sequence encodes CSAIRSGVYEQYF.